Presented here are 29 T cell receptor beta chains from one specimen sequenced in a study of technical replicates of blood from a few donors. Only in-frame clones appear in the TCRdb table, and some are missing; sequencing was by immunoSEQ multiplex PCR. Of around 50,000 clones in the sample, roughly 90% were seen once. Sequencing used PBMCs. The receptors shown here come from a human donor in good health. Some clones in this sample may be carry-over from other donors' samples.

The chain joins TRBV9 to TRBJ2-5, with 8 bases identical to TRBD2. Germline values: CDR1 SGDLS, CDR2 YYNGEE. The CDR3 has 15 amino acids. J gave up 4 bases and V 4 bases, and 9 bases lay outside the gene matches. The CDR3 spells CASSLAGGPLETQYF. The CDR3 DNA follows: TGTGCCAGCAGCCTCGCGGGAGGACCATTAGAGACCCAGTACTTC.

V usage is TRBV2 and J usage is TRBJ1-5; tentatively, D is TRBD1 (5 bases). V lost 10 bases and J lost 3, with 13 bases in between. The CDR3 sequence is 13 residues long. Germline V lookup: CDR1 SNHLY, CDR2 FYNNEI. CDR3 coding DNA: TGTGCCACGACCGGGGGGTCCAATCAGCCCCAGCATTTT. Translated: CATTGGSNQPQHF.

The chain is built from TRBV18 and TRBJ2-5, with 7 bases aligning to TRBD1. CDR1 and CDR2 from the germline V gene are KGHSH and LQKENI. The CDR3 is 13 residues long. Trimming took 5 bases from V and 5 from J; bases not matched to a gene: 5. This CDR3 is CASSSDRVETQYF. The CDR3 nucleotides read TGTGCCAGCTCATCCGACAGGGTTGAGACCCAGTACTTC.

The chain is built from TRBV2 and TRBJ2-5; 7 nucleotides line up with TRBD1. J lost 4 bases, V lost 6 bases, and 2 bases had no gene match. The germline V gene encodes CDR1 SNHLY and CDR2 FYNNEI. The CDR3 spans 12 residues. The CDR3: CASRTGPETQYF. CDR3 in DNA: TGTGCCAGCAGGACAGGGCCAGAGACCCAGTACTTC.

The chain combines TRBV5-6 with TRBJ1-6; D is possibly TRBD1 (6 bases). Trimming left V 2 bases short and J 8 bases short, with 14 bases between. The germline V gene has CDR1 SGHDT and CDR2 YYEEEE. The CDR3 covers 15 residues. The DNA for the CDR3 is TGTGCCAGCAGCTTATTTGAGCAGGGGCATTCACCCCTCCACTTT. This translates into CASSLFEQGHSPLHF.

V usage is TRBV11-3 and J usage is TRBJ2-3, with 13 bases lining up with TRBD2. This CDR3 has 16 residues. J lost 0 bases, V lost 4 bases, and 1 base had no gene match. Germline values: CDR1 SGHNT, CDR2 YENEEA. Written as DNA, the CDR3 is TGTGCCAGCAGCTGGGGACTAGCGGGGAGCACAGATACGCAGTATTTT. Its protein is CASSWGLAGSTDTQYF.

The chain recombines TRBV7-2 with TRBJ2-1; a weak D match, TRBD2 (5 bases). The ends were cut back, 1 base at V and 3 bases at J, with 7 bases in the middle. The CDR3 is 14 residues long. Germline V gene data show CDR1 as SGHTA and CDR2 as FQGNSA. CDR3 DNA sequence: TGTGCCAGCAGCTTAGACGGGAACTACAATGAGCAGTTCTTC. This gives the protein CASSLDGNYNEQFF.

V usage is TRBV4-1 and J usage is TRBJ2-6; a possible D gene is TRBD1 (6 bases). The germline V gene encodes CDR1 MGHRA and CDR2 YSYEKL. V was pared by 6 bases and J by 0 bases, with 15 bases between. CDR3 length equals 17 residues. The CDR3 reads CASSRGQSFSGANVLTF. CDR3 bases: TGCGCCAGCAGTCGAGGACAGTCCTTCTCTGGGGCCAACGTCCTGACTTTC.

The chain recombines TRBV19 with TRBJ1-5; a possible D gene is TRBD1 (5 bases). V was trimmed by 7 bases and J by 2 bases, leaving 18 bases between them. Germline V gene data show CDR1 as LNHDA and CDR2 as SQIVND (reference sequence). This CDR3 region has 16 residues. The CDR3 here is CASTRQGGQGNQPQHF. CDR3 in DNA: TGTGCCAGTACCCGCCAGGGCGGTCAGGGCAATCAGCCCCAGCATTTT.

CDR3 sequence: CASSLSPRAVEQFF. The CDR3 nucleotides read TGTGCCAGCAGCTTGTCCCCCAGGGCGGTTGAGCAGTTCTTC. The rearrangement uses TRBV5-6 and TRBJ2-1; TRBD1 might be the D (5 bases). Looked up from germline, CDR1 is SGHDT and CDR2 is YYEEEE. This CDR3 is built from 14 residues. Trimming took 1 base from V and 9 from J, leaving 14 bases between them.

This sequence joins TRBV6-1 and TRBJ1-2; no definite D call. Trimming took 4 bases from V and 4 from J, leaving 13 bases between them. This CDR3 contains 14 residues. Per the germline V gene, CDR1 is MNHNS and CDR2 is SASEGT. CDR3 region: CASSGTSRVYGYTF. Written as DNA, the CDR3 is TGTGCCAGCAGTGGAACTAGTAGGGTCTATGGCTACACCTTC.

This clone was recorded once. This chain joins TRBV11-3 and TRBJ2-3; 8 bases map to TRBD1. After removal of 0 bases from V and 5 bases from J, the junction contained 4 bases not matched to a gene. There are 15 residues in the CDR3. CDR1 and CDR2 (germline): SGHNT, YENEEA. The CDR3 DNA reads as TGTGCCAGCAGCTTAGATCAGGGGGCTGGAGATACGCAGTATTTT. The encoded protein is CASSLDQGAGDTQYF.

The CDR3 sequence: CASSLSGQAYNEQFF. In DNA form, the CDR3 reads TGCGCCAGCAGCTTGTCTGGGCAGGCCTACAATGAGCAGTTCTTC. The chain carries TRBV5-1 and TRBJ2-1; D not resolved. The CDR3 is 15 amino acids. Germline CDR1 reads SGHRS; CDR2 reads YFSETQ. With 1 base removed from V and 2 bases from J, the gap between germline ends came to 10 bases.

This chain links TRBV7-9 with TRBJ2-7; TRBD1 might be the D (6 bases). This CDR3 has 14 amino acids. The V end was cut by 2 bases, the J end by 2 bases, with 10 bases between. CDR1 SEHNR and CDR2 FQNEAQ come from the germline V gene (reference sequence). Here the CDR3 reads CASSLFPGAYEQYF. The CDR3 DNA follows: TGTGCCAGCAGCTTATTTCCAGGGGCCTACGAGCAGTACTTC. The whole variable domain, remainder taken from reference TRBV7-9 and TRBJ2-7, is DTGVSQNPRHKITKRGQNVTFRCDPISEHNRLYWYRQTLGQGPEFLTYFQNEAQLEKSRLLSDRFSAERPKGSFSTLEIQRTEQGDSAMYLCASSLFPGAYEQYFGPGTRLTVT.

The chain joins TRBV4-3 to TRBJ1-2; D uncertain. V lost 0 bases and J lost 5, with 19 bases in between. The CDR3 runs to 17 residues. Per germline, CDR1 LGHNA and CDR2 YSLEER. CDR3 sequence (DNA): TGCGCCAGCAGCCAAGATTTGGCAGCGACTTATCTATATGGCTACACCTTC. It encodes CASSQDLAATYLYGYTF.

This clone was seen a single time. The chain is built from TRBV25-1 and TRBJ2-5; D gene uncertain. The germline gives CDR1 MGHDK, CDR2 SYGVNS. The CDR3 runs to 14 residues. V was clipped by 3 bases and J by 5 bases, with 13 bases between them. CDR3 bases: TGTGCCAGCAGTGACAACTTTCCGGTGGAGACCCAGTACTTC. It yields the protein CASSDNFPVETQYF.

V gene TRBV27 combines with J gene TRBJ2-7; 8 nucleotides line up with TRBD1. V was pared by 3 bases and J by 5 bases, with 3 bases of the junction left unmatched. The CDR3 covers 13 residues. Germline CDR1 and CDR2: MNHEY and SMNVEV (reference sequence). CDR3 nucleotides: TGTGCCAGCAGTTTGGACAGGGTTCACGAGCAGTACTTC. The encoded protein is CASSLDRVHEQYF.

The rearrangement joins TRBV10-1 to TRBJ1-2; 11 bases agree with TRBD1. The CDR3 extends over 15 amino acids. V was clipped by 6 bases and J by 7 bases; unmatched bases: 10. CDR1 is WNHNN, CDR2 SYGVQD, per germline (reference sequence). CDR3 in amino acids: CASRDKDRGQGGYTF. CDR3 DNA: TGCGCCAGCAGAGATAAGGACAGGGGGCAGGGTGGCTACACCTTC.

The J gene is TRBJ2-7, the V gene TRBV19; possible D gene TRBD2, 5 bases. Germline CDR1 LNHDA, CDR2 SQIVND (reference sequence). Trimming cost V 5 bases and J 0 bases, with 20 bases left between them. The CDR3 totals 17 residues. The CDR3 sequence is CASSPLTSETNSYEQYF. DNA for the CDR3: TGTGCCAGTAGTCCACTAACGAGCGAGACTAACTCCTACGAGCAGTACTTC.

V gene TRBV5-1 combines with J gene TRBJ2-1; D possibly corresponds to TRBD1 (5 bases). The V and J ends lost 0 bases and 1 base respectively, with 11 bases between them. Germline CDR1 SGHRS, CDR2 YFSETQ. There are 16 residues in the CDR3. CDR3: CASSLGGIRSYNEQFF. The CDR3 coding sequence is TGCGCCAGCAGCTTGGGGGGCATTCGGTCCTACAATGAGCAGTTCTTC.

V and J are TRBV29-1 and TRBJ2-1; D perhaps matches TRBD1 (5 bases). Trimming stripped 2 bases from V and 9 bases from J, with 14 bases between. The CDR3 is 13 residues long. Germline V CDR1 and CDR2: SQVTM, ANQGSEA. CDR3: CSVERGRLSEQFF. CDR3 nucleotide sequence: TGCAGCGTTGAAAGGGGTCGTCTCAGTGAGCAGTTCTTC.

The CDR3 protein is CASTRDSPDYGYTF. The CDR3 coding sequence is TGCGCCAGCACCCGGGACAGTCCTGACTATGGCTACACCTTC. This rearrangement joins TRBV5-1 to TRBJ1-2; 7 nucleotides align to TRBD1. The V and J ends lost 6 bases and 3 bases, in that order; junction bases with no gene match: 8. Germline V gives CDR1 SGHRS, CDR2 YFSETQ. CDR3 size: 14 residues.

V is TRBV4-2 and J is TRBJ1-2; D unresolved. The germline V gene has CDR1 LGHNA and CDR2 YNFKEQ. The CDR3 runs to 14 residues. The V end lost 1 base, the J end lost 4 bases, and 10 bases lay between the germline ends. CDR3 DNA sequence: TGTGCCAGCAGCCAAGGGGGAGCTTCCTATGGCTACACCTTC. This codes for CASSQGGASYGYTF.

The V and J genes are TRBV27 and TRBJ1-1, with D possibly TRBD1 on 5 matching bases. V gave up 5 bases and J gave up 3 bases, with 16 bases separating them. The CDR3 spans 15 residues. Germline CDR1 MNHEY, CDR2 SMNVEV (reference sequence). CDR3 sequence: CASSTALTAYTEAFF. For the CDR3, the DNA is TGTGCCAGCAGTACAGCCTTGACAGCCTACACTGAAGCTTTCTTT.

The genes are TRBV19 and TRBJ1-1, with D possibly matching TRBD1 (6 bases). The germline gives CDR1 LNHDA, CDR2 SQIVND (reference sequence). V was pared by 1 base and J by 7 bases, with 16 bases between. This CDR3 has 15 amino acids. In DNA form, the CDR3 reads TGTGCCAGTAGTATAGTGTCGACAGGAGGAAATGAAGCTTTCTTT. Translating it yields CASSIVSTGGNEAFF.

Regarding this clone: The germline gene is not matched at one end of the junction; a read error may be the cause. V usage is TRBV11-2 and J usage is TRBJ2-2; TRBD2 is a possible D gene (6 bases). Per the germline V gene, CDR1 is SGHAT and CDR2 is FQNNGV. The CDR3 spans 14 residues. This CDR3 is CAGSGPANTGELFF. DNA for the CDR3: TGTGCCGGCAGCGGGCCAGCGAACACCGGGGAGCTGTTTTTT. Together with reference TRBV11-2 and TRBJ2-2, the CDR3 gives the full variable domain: EAGVAQSPRYKIIEKRQSVAFWCNPISGHATLYWYQQILGQGPKLLIQFQNNGVVDDSQLPKDRFSAERLKGVDSTLKIQPAKLEDSAVYLCAGSGPANTGELFFGEGSRLTVL.

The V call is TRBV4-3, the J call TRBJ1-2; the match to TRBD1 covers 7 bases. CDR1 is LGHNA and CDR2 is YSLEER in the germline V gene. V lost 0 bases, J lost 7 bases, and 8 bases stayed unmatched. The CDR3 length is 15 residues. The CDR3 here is CASSQDILTGSGYTF. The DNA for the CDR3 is TGCGCCAGCAGCCAAGATATTCTGACAGGGTCTGGCTACACCTTC.

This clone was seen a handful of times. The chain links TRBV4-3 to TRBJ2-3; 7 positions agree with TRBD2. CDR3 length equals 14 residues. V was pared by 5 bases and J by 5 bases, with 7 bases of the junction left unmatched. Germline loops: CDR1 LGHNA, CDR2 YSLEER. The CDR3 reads CASSTAGKLDTQYF. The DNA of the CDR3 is TGCGCCAGCAGCACAGCGGGGAAGCTAGATACGCAGTATTTT.

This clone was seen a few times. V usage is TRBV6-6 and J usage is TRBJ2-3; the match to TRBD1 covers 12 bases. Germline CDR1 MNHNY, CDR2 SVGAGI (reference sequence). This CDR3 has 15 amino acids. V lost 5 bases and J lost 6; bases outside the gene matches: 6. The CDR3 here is CASSPGTGGLDTQYF. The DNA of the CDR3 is TGTGCCAGCAGTCCAGGGACAGGGGGCTTGGATACGCAGTATTTT.